Presented here are 18 T cell receptor beta chains from one specimen sequenced in a study of cytomegalovirus exposure and HLA in healthy donors. PCR involved 60 Vbeta and 13 Jbeta primers. Sequencing was performed with immunoSEQ multiplex PCR; in TCRdb, only in-frame clones are kept and a portion is missing. The sample gives about 200,000 clones, around 73% of which show up once; approximately 2% is in the top ten. The sequencing sample was made of PBMCs. The source is a woman in her thirties in good health and CMV-seropositive.

The rearrangement links TRBV5-1 to TRBJ2-3; the D is unclear. V was cut by 7 bases and J by 4 bases, with 10 bases left in between. The CDR3 is 12 residues long. Germline V lookup: CDR1 SGHRS, CDR2 YFSETQ. The CDR3 loop is CASGHVADTQYF. The CDR3 DNA reads TGCGCCAGCGGCCATGTGGCAGATACGCAGTATTTT. Looking up the rest from reference TRBV5-1 and TRBJ2-3 gives the full variable domain: KAGVTQTPRYLIKTRGQQVTLSCSPISGHRSVSWYQQTPGQGLQFLFEYFSETQRNKGNFPGRFSGRQFSNSRSEMNVSTLELGDSALYLCASGHVADTQYFGPGTRLTVL.

The chain links TRBV7-9 to TRBJ2-1, with D tentatively TRBD2 (5 bases). The CDR3 runs 15 residues. Germline V gives CDR1 SEHNR, CDR2 FQNEAQ (reference sequence). V was clipped by 1 base and J by 3 bases, with 10 bases between them. The CDR3 here is CASSLDTRIYNEQFF. The CDR3 DNA follows: TGTGCCAGCAGCTTAGACACTAGAATCTACAATGAGCAGTTCTTC.

This clone was observed a single time. This same CDR3 is encoded by further DNA sequences in the sample. The rearrangement links TRBV6-5 to TRBJ1-1; D might be TRBD1 (6 bases). CDR1 and CDR2 from the germline V gene are MNHEY and SVGAGI. V lost 6 bases to trimming and J lost 1 base, with 9 bases between them. The CDR3 totals 13 residues. The CDR3 spells CASRGQRNTEAFF. CDR3 in DNA: TGTGCCAGCAGAGGACAGCGGAACACTGAAGCTTTCTTT.

The chain uses TRBV25-1 and TRBJ1-2; D is possibly TRBD1 (5 bases). The CDR3 contains 13 residues. Germline values: CDR1 MGHDK, CDR2 SYGVNS. V dropped 2 bases and J dropped 4 bases, with 8 bases sitting between them. The CDR3 DNA reads as TGTGCCAGCAGTGAAATGGGGGGCTATGGCTACACCTTC. It is translated as CASSEMGGYGYTF.

This chain connects TRBV7-2 to TRBJ2-3; weak D call: TRBD2 (7 bases). Germline CDR1 and CDR2: SGHTA and FQGNSA. The V gene lost 8 bases and the J gene lost 0 bases, with 18 bases spanning the gap. This CDR3 spans 16 amino acids. CDR3 region: CASARRAGASTDTQYF. Written as DNA, the CDR3 is TGTGCCAGCGCTCGGCGGGCGGGGGCTAGCACAGATACGCAGTATTTT.

The chain combines TRBV7-3 with TRBJ1-1; weak D call: TRBD1 (5 bases). CDR1 and CDR2 from the germline V gene are SGHTA and FQGTGA. Trimming left V 8 bases short and J 4 bases short, with 23 bases between. The CDR3 runs to 16 residues. CDR3 sequence (DNA): TGTGCCAGCCAGGGACTCCCTACTATAAGAGTCACTGAAGCTTTCTTT. Protein product: CASQGLPTIRVTEAFF.

The V gene is TRBV28, the J gene TRBJ1-2; D uncertain. Per the germline V gene, CDR1 is MDHEN and CDR2 is SYDVKM. Trimming removed 3 bases from V and 2 bases from J, with 7 bases in between. CDR3 length: 13 residues. In DNA form, the CDR3 reads TGTGCCAGCAGTTTCCAAATCAACTATGGCTACACCTTC. Translation gives CASSFQINYGYTF.

The rearrangement links TRBV27 to TRBJ2-3; 7 bases match TRBD1. Germline loops: CDR1 MNHEY, CDR2 SMNVEV (reference sequence). The J segment lost 2 bases and the V segment lost 4 bases, leaving 12 bases of the junction unmatched. The CDR3 runs 17 residues. The CDR3 is CASSYSWDSPSTDTQYF. The CDR3 DNA sequence: TGTGCCAGCAGTTACTCCTGGGACAGCCCGTCCACAGATACGCAGTATTTT.

The sample holds one count of this clone. The gene calls are TRBV7-2 and TRBJ2-5; D may be TRBD1 (5 bases). This CDR3 has 14 amino acids. V was clipped by 0 bases and J by 1 base, with 6 bases between them. The germline gives CDR1 SGHTA, CDR2 FQGNSA. In DNA form, the CDR3 reads TGTGCCAGCAGCTTAGCAGGGGCCCAAGAGACCCAGTACTTC. It is translated as CASSLAGAQETQYF.

The V call is TRBV27, the J call TRBJ1-6; perhaps TRBD1 as D (6 bases). Trimming took off 3 bases at V and 4 bases at J, with 7 bases between the two ends. This CDR3 spans 14 amino acids. Germline-derived CDR1 and CDR2 are MNHEY and SMNVEV (reference sequence). CDR3 sequence reads: CASSFGQYNSPLHF. As DNA, the CDR3 is TGTGCCAGCAGTTTTGGACAGTATAATTCACCCCTCCACTTT.

In this sample, this clone turned up a few times. The rearrangement uses TRBV2 and TRBJ1-4, with D possibly TRBD1 on 6 matching bases. The CDR3 runs to 14 residues. From germline, CDR1 is SNHLY and CDR2 FYNNEI. V lost 7 bases to trimming and J lost 7 bases, with 16 bases between them. CDR3 DNA: TGTGCCAGCACTACTACAGGGTTCGGTGAAAAACTGTTTTTT. As protein: CASTTTGFGEKLFF.

This chain uses TRBV5-1 with TRBJ2-3, with TRBD2 matching 9 bases. The CDR3 contains 16 residues. Trimming took 0 bases from V and 4 from J; bases not matched to a gene: 6. CDR1 is SGHRS and CDR2 is YFSETQ in the germline V gene. The CDR3: CASSLAATSGSDTQYF. Written as DNA, the CDR3 is TGCGCCAGCAGCTTGGCCGCGACTAGCGGCTCAGATACGCAGTATTTT.

The chain joins TRBV5-1 to TRBJ1-1; D gene uncertain. The CDR3 spans 14 residues. The V gene's germline CDR1 is SGHRS and CDR2 YFSETQ. The V end lost 4 bases, the J end lost 5 bases, and 15 bases lay between the germline ends. This CDR3 reads CASSPQGRGTEAFF. Here the CDR3 DNA reads TGCGCCAGCAGCCCCCAAGGGAGAGGTACTGAAGCTTTCTTT.

The V call is TRBV4-2, the J call TRBJ1-4; D unclear. Germline CDR1 is LGHNA and CDR2 is YNFKEQ. Trimming cost V 4 bases and J 0 bases, with 12 bases left between them. The length of the CDR3 is 16 residues. The CDR3 protein is CASSPEGPATNEKLFF. CDR3 DNA sequence: TGTGCCAGCAGCCCGGAGGGCCCGGCAACTAATGAAAAACTGTTTTTT.

The V and J genes are TRBV19 and TRBJ1-1; the D is unclear. This CDR3 has 13 amino acids. Trimming took 3 bases from V and 1 from J, leaving 6 bases between them. Per germline, CDR1 LNHDA and CDR2 SQIVND (reference sequence). CDR3 in DNA: TGTGCCAGTAGTATGTCCCAGAACACTGAAGCTTTCTTT. It codes for CASSMSQNTEAFF.

The genes are TRBV7-2 and TRBJ1-1, with 12 bases fitting TRBD1. With V trimmed by 3 bases and J by 4 bases, 9 bases remained unmatched. Germline V CDR1 and CDR2: SGHTA, FQGNSA. The CDR3 covers 17 residues. The CDR3 region is CASSFAPGQGASTEAFF. The CDR3 region has the DNA TGTGCCAGCAGCTTTGCTCCGGGACAGGGGGCGAGCACTGAAGCTTTCTTT. The full variable domain, its missing parts supplied by reference TRBV7-2 and TRBJ1-1, is GAGVSQSPSNKVTEKGKDVELRCDPISGHTALYWYRQSLGQGLEFLIYFQGNSAPDKSGLPSDRFSAERTGGSVSTLTIQRTQQEDSAVYLCASSFAPGQGASTEAFFGQGTRLTVV.

The J gene is TRBJ1-2, the V gene TRBV4-2, with 10 bases identical to TRBD1. CDR3 length: 15 amino acids. CDR1 and CDR2 (germline): LGHNA, YNFKEQ. V dropped 5 bases and J dropped 5; count of bases not matched to a gene: 8. The CDR3 region is CASSEPGQGRYGYTF. The CDR3 bases are TGTGCCAGCAGCGAACCGGGACAGGGGAGGTATGGCTACACCTTC.

This sequence joins TRBV6-6 and TRBJ2-1; 8 bases align to TRBD2. This CDR3 has 16 amino acids. V lost 4 bases, J lost 3 bases, and 8 bases stayed unmatched. Looked up from germline, CDR1 is MNHNY and CDR2 is SVGAGI (reference sequence). CDR3 sequence: CASSSGQRGNYNEQFF. The DNA for the CDR3 is TGTGCCAGCAGTTCGGGTCAGCGGGGGAACTACAATGAGCAGTTCTTC.